Here is one T cell receptor (beta chain) with its context. The record originates from a study of Ad26.COV2.S vaccination and SARS-CoV-2 variants. Assay: immunoSEQ multiplex PCR; the TCRdb copy retains only in-frame clones and omits some. The sample contains 400,000 to 500,000 clones, around nine tenths of which appear only once. CDR1 is MNHEY and CDR2 is SVGAGI in the germline V gene. V lost 5 bases and J lost 8; bases outside the gene matches: 12. The CDR3 consists of 15 residues. Stated treatment: roughly 18 received Ad26.COV2.S at low or high dose, single or two shots; about 5 received placebo; per-sample allocation not given. Specimens were obtained on day 63 following the first vaccine or placebo injection.

This receptor was taken from a person between 18 and 65 years old who received the Ad26.COV2.S COVID-19 vaccine or a placebo. Here the sequenced sample was peripheral blood, taken in a trial of Ad26.COV2.S vaccine versus placebo. V gene TRBV6-5 combines with J gene TRBJ2-1; 7 nucleotides agree with TRBD1. CDR3 nucleotide sequence: TGTGCCAGCAGTCGGGTAGGGGGCGTCTTGGATGAGCAGTTCTTC. Its protein product is CASSRVGGVLDEQFF.